Listed below are T cell receptor beta chains from one sample, sequenced in a study of cytomegalovirus exposure and HLA in healthy donors. Repertoires were generated with immunoSEQ multiplex PCR, while TCRdb's copy carries only in-frame clones and drops some. The sample holds roughly 140,000 clones, roughly 82% seen once. Sequenced material: PBMCs. The receptors originated from a male donor in good health and CMV-seronegative. The CDR3 runs from the conserved cysteine through the conserved F or W. D genes are given only for firm matches. Clone size appears in some rows only: once, few, many, or a class for an expanded clone.

TRBV11-2,TRBJ2-7,TRBD2,-,CASSFGGSPYEQYF,TGTGCCAGCAGCTTCGGGGGGTCTCCCTACGAGCAGTACTTC
TRBV28,TRBJ1-5,-,-,CASSSDRGQINQPQHF,TGTGCCAGCAGCTCCGATAGAGGACAGATCAATCAGCCCCAGCATTTT
TRBV2,TRBJ1-6,-,-,CASTGGAGKGVGSPLHF,TGTGCCAGCACCGGGGGGGCAGGGAAGGGAGTGGGTTCACCCCTCCACTTT
TRBV7-8,TRBJ1-2,-,few,CASSKGGTQQGYGYTF,TGTGCCAGCAGCAAAGGTGGGACGCAACAGGGATATGGCTACACCTTC
TRBV6-1,TRBJ2-1,-,-,CASSDRRSSYNEQFF,TGTGCCAGCAGCGACAGGAGAAGCTCCTACAATGAGCAGTTCTTC
TRBV7-2,TRBJ2-7,-,-,CASSPRPYEQYF,TGTGCCAGCAGCCCTAGACCCTACGAGCAGTACTTC
TRBV28,TRBJ2-7,TRBD2,once,CASSGRGFTYEQYF,TGTGCCAGCAGTGGGAGGGGCTTCACCTACGAGCAGTACTTC
TRBV11-2,TRBJ2-1,-,-,CASSPVPLNEQFF,TGTGCCAGCAGCCCCGTTCCCCTCAATGAGCAGTTCTTC
TRBV20-1,TRBJ2-1,-,-,CSARGLNEQFF,TGCAGTGCTAGGGGCCTGAATGAGCAGTTCTTC
TRBV6-1,TRBJ2-7,-,few,CASTRGSYEQYF,TGTGCCAGCACGCGGGGATCCTACGAGCAGTACTTC
TRBV4-3,TRBJ2-7,TRBD1,-,CASSQVTGIPYEQYF,TGCGCCAGCAGCCAAGTGACAGGGATCCCCTACGAGCAGTACTTC
TRBV30,TRBJ1-1,TRBD1,-,CAWSGQGAGTEAFF,TGTGCCTGGAGTGGACAGGGGGCGGGAACTGAAGCTTTCTTT
TRBV9,TRBJ1-2,-,-,CASSVGAGGGYTF,TGTGCCAGCAGCGTAGGGGCAGGAGGGGGCTACACCTTC
TRBV7-3,TRBJ2-3,-,-,CASSFQGGADTQYF,TGTGCCAGCAGCTTCCAGGGTGGCGCAGATACGCAGTATTTT
TRBV5-1,TRBJ2-3,TRBD2,once,CASSLTSGTSVTDTQYF,TGCGCCAGCAGCTTGACATCCGGGACTAGTGTTACAGATACGCAGTATTTT
TRBV15,TRBJ2-1,-,-,CATSRDAGSTDNEQFF,TGTGCCACCAGCAGAGATGCCGGGAGTACCGACAATGAGCAGTTCTTC
TRBV18,TRBJ1-1,-,-,CASSPPESGAGTEAFF,TGTGCCAGCTCACCACCGGAGTCAGGGGCAGGGACTGAAGCTTTCTTT
TRBV19,TRBJ1-1,TRBD1,-,CASSGHRGDATAFF,TGTGCCAGTAGTGGACACAGGGGGGACGCGACCGCTTTCTTT
TRBV19,TRBJ2-4,TRBD1,-,CASSFRTGMAKNIQYF,TGTGCCAGTAGTTTCCGGACAGGGATGGCCAAAAACATTCAGTACTTC
TRBV27,TRBJ1-6,TRBD1,few,CASSSRTGGNSPLHF,TGTGCCAGCAGTAGCAGGACAGGGGGTAATTCACCCCTCCACTTT
TRBV19,TRBJ2-2,-,-,CASLPDSAGELFF,TGTGCCAGCCTTCCGGACAGCGCGGGGGAGCTGTTTTTT
TRBV5-8,TRBJ2-1,-,-,CASSLAAGSSYNEQFF,TGTGCCAGCAGCTTGGCGGCGGGGTCCTCCTACAATGAGCAGTTCTTC
TRBV29-1,TRBJ1-2,-,-,CSVVYLEHYGYTF,TGCAGCGTCGTTTACTTAGAACACTATGGCTACACCTTC